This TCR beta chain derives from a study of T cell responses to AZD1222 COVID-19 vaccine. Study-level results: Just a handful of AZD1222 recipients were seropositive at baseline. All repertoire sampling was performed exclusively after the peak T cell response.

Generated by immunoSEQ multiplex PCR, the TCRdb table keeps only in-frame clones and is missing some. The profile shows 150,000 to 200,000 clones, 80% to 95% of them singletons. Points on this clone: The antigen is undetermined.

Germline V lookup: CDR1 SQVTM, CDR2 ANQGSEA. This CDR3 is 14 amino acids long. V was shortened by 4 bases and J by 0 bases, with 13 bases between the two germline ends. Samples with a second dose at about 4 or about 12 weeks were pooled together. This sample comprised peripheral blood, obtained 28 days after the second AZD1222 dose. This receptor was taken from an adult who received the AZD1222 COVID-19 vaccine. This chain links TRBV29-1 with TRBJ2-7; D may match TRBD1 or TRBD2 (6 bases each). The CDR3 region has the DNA TGCAGCGTTGGGGTGGGGGGCCTCTCCTACGAGCAGTACTTC. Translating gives CSVGVGGLSYEQYF.